The 16 T cell receptor beta chains reported below all come from one sample, sequenced in a study of T cell responses to AZD1222 COVID-19 vaccine. The method was immunoSEQ multiplex PCR; TCRdb's version includes in-frame clones alone and lacks a portion of them. The sample yields some 69,000 clones, about 80% seen once. The sequenced sample was peripheral blood, obtained 28 days after the second AZD1222 dose. All receptors derive from an adult who received the AZD1222 COVID-19 vaccine.

V gene TRBV5-4 combines with J gene TRBJ2-3; no clear D. The germline gives CDR1 SGHNT, CDR2 YYREEE (reference sequence). The V end was cut by 0 bases, the J end by 0 bases, with 8 bases between. CDR3 size: 15 residues. The chain's CDR3 is CASSLESSSTDTQYF. The CDR3 DNA reads as TGTGCCAGCAGCTTGGAGTCCTCTAGCACAGATACGCAGTATTTT.

The CDR3 sequence: CASSLDGGGGAGNTIYF. The CDR3 nucleotides read TGTGCCAGCAGCTTGGATGGCGGTGGGGGAGCTGGAAACACCATATATTTT. The chain uses TRBV5-4 and TRBJ1-3; tentatively, D is TRBD1 (5 bases). In germline, CDR1 is SGHNT, CDR2 YYREEE (reference sequence). The germline V and J ends were trimmed by 0 bases and 2 bases, with 15 bases remaining between them. The CDR3 is 17 amino acids.

This rearrangement joins TRBV30 to TRBJ1-5; D unclear. CDR1 is GTSNPN and CDR2 is SVGIG in the germline V gene (reference sequence). V lost 4 bases to trimming and J lost 4 bases, with 11 bases between them. CDR3 length equals 13 residues. CDR3: CAWMDGVNQPQHF. CDR3 nucleotides: TGTGCCTGGATGGACGGGGTGAATCAGCCCCAGCATTTT.

The rearrangement links TRBV18 to TRBJ1-1; 9 nucleotides line up with TRBD1. Germline CDR1 KGHSH, CDR2 LQKENI. Trimming removed 3 bases from V and 6 bases from J; junction bases left unmatched: 17. CDR3 length: 18 amino acids. The CDR3 sequence is CASSPRGTSDRGVSEAFF. The CDR3 DNA reads TGTGCCAGCTCACCTCGAGGGACCAGCGACAGGGGGGTTTCTGAAGCTTTCTTT.

By proportion, this clone is medium-sized (0.01 to 0.1%). The chain combines TRBV10-2 with TRBJ2-7; TRBD1 is a possible D gene (6 bases). CDR1 and CDR2 (germline): WSHSY, SAAADI. This CDR3 is built from 13 residues. Trimming took 8 bases from V and 5 from J, leaving 16 bases between them. The CDR3 sequence is CASQGTPMDEQYF. CDR3 nucleotides: TGCGCCAGCCAAGGGACACCTATGGACGAGCAGTACTTC.

The chain combines TRBV6-8 with TRBJ2-3; perhaps TRBD2 as D (6 bases). In germline, CDR1 is MNHGY, CDR2 SAAAGT. The V end lost 4 bases, the J end lost 3 bases, and 20 bases lay between the germline ends. The CDR3 covers 17 residues. CDR3 amino acids: CASSWVEGLYNTDTQYF. The CDR3 nucleotides read TGTGCCAGCAGTTGGGTGGAGGGACTCTATAATACAGATACGCAGTATTTT.

The chain joins TRBV11-3 to TRBJ2-2, with 10 bases fitting TRBD2. Trimming cost V 1 base and J 3 bases; bases outside gene matches: 8. The CDR3 sequence is 18 residues long. CDR1 SGHNT and CDR2 YENEEA come from the germline V gene. In DNA form, the CDR3 reads TGTGCCAGCAGCTTAGGCGGCCAAGCGGGGGGGCACACCGGGGAGCTGTTTTTT. Its protein is CASSLGGQAGGHTGELFF.

This chain links TRBV6-1 with TRBJ2-3; no reliable D call. Germline lookup yields CDR1 MNHNS and CDR2 SASEGT. Trimming pared 1 base from V and 2 bases from J, leaving 7 bases between. The CDR3 contains 14 residues. CDR3 sequence reads: CASSEGRFTDTQYF. CDR3 coding DNA: TGTGCCAGCAGTGAAGGCCGGTTCACAGATACGCAGTATTTT.

V gene TRBV13 combines with J gene TRBJ1-3, with a tentative D call TRBD1 (6 bases). Trimming pared 5 bases from V and 2 bases from J, leaving 13 bases between. CDR1 and CDR2 (germline): PRHDT, FYEKMQ (reference sequence). The CDR3 runs 15 residues. CDR3 protein: CASSPNRVAGNTIYF. The CDR3 DNA reads TGTGCCAGCAGCCCAAACAGGGTCGCTGGAAACACCATATATTTT.

The chain employs TRBV5-6 and TRBJ2-5; TRBD2 matches at 12 bases. CDR3 size: 14 residues. The V gene end was trimmed by 4 bases and the J gene end by 10 bases; junction bases not matched to a gene: 8. Germline V lookup: CDR1 SGHDT, CDR2 YYEEEE. The CDR3 DNA is TGTGCCAGCAGCGCGGCTGGACTAGCGGGGATCCAGTACTTC. It codes for CASSAAGLAGIQYF.

V gene TRBV7-9 combines with J gene TRBJ2-7; D is unresolved. V gave up 5 bases and J gave up 5 bases, with 13 bases separating them. The CDR3 is made up of 13 amino acids. The germline V gene encodes CDR1 SEHNR and CDR2 FQNEAQ (reference sequence). The CDR3 sequence is CASSIRGVDEQYF. The CDR3 nucleotides are TGTGCCAGCAGCATCCGCGGCGTCGACGAGCAGTACTTC.

The rearrangement uses TRBV30 and TRBJ1-3; D may be TRBD1 (6 bases). The CDR3 has 16 residues. With 0 bases removed from V and 2 bases from J, the gap between germline ends came to 14 bases. Germline V CDR1 and CDR2: GTSNPN, SVGIG (reference sequence). CDR3 sequence: CAWSVQTGFAGNTIYF. In DNA form, the CDR3 reads TGTGCCTGGAGTGTACAAACAGGGTTTGCTGGAAACACCATATATTTT.

This clone has just a few counts. The chain employs TRBV3-1 (or the pseudogene TRBV3-2) and TRBJ1-6; 9 bases agree with TRBD1. Trimming at V came to 6 bases and at J to 10 bases, leaving 10 bases not matched to a gene. The CDR3 extends over 15 amino acids. From germline, CDR1 is LGHDT and CDR2 YNNKEL (reference sequence). The CDR3 nucleotides read TGTGCCAGCAGGGGGACAGGGTCCCGGGGATCACCCCTCCACTTT. It yields the protein CASRGTGSRGSPLHF.

A remark on this clone: One end of the junction fails to match germline, which may point to a read error. The chain joins TRBV7-7 to TRBJ2-1; weak D call: TRBD1 (6 bases). CDR1 and CDR2 from the germline V gene are SSHAT and FNYEAQ (reference sequence). The CDR3 has 14 amino acids. In DNA form, the CDR3 reads TGTGCTAGCAGCTTAGGGGGCTCCTACAATGAGCAGTTCTTC. Its translation is CASSLGGSYNEQFF.

The chain employs TRBV3-1 (or the pseudogene TRBV3-2) and TRBJ2-5, with 10 bases that match TRBD2. The CDR3 runs 14 residues. CDR1 LGHDT and CDR2 YNNKEL come from the germline V gene (reference sequence). Unmatched junction bases numbered 8, after V lost 0 bases and J lost 13 bases. This CDR3 reads CASSQDVTSGVRYF. The CDR3 DNA is TGTGCCAGCAGCCAAGATGTAACTAGCGGGGTACGGTACTTC.

The rearrangement uses TRBV3-1 (or the pseudogene TRBV3-2) and TRBJ1-5; no definite D call. The CDR3 has 13 residues. Germline-derived CDR1 and CDR2 are LGHDT and YNNKEL (reference sequence). V lost 5 bases and J lost 5, with 10 bases in between. CDR3 residues: CASSLASDQPQHF. CDR3 nucleotide sequence: TGTGCCAGCAGCTTGGCCTCAGATCAGCCCCAGCATTTT.